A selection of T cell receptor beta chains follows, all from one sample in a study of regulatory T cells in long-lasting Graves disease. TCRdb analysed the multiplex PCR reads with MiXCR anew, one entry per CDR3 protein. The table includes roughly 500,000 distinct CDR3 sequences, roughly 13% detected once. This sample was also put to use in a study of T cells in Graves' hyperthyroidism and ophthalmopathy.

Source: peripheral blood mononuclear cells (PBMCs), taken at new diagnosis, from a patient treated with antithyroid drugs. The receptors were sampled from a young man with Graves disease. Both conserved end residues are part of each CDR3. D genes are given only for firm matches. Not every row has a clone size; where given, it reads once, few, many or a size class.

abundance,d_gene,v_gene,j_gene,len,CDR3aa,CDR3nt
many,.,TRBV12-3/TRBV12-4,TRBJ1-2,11,CASRAGLGYTF,TGTGCCAGCAGGGCAGGGTTGGGCTACACCTTC
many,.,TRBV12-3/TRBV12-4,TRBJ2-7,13,CASSTGHTYEQYF,TGTGCCAGCAGTACGGGACACACCTACGAGCAGTACTTC
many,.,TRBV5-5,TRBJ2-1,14,CASSLASVNNEQFF,TGTGCCAGCAGCTTGGCTAGCGTTAACAATGAGCAGTTCTTC
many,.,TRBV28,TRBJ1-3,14,CASSTPGTGNTIYF,TGTGCCAGCAGCACCCCAGGGACTGGAAACACCATATATTTT
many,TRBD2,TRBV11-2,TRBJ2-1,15,CASRRIAGGHNEQFF,TGTGCCAGCAGACGTATAGCGGGAGGACACAATGAGCAGTTCTTC
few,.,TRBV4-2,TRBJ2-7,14,CASSQRDSPYEQYF,TGTGCCAGCAGCCAAAGAGACAGCCCCTACGAGCAGTACTTC
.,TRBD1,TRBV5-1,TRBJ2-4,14,CASSAGQGRNIQYF,TGCGCCAGCAGCGCCGGACAGGGTAGAAACATTCAGTACTTC
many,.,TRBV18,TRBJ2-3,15,CASSPPTGITDTQYF,TGTGCCAGCTCACCACCCACGGGGATCACAGATACGCAGTATTTT
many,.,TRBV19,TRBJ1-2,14,CASSLKARSYGYTF,TGTGCCAGTAGCCTTAAGGCGCGGAGCTATGGCTACACCTTC
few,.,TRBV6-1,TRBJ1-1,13,CASRRAGVTEAFF,TGTGCCAGCAGGCGGGCGGGGGTCACTGAAGCTTTCTTT
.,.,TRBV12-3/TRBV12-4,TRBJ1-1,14,CASSDRRGTTEAFF,TGTGCCAGCAGTGACCGACGGGGAACCACTGAAGCTTTCTTT
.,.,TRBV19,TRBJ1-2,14,CASLNSRGNYGYTF,TGTGCCAGCCTAAATTCCAGGGGAAACTATGGCTACACCTTC
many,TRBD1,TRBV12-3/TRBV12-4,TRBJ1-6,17,CASSPGDRAAWNSPLHF,TGTGCCAGCAGTCCGGGGGACAGGGCAGCTTGGAATTCACCCCTCCACTTT
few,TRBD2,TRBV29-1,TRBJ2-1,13,CSVEGTSWHEQFF,TGCAGCGTTGAAGGGACTAGTTGGCATGAGCAGTTCTTC
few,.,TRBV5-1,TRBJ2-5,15,CASSLVAGDRETQYF,TGCGCCAGCAGCTTGGTGGCAGGGGACCGGGAGACCCAGTACTTC
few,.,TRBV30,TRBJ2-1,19,CAWSVIDRNAGGSYNEQFF,TGTGCCTGGAGTGTTATTGATCGGAATGCGGGCGGCTCCTACAATGAGCAGTTCTTC
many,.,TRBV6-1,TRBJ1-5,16,CASTKGPARYNQPQHF,TGTGCCAGCACTAAAGGCCCGGCGCGGTACAATCAGCCCCAGCATTTT
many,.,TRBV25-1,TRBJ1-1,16,CASSDTGAGMNTEAFF,TGTGCCAGCAGCGATACGGGTGCAGGCATGAACACTGAAGCTTTCTTT
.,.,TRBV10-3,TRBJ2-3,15,CAIRLSSGLTDTQYF,TGTGCCATCAGACTATCAAGCGGGCTCACAGATACGCAGTATTTT
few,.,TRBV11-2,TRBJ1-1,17,CASSLELRLRYVTEAFF,TGTGCCAGCAGCTTGGAATTACGCCTACGGTACGTCACTGAAGCTTTCTTT
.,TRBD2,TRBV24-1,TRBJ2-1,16,CATSAALAGGYNEQFF,TGTGCCACCAGTGCCGCCTTAGCGGGAGGTTACAATGAGCAGTTCTTC
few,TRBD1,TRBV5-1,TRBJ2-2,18,CASSSPGQGAGSTGELFF,TGCGCCAGCAGCTCACCGGGACAGGGGGCTGGAAGCACCGGGGAGCTGTTTTTT